The rows below give T cell receptor beta chains drawn from one sample of a study of T cell responses to AZD1222 COVID-19 vaccine. This table comes from immunoSEQ multiplex PCR, and its TCRdb copy is limited to in-frame clones, with some not included. Among roughly 160,000 clones, approximately 90% were seen once, and the ten largest hold 6.9%. The specimen was peripheral blood, collected on day 0 of AZD1222 vaccination. The receptors were sampled from an adult in good health. CDR3s include the opening cysteine and the closing phenylalanine or tryptophan. Fields, in order: D gene, J gene, clone size, V gene, CDR3 DNA, CDR3 protein. D genes are given only for firm matches. Clone size is not always given. Where it is, it says once, few, many or a class for expanded clones.

d_call: TRBD2
j_call: TRBJ2-5
clone_size: once
v_call: TRBV9
cdr3_nt: TGTGCCAGCAGCCGGGGGGGGCGTCAGGAGACCCAGTACTTC
cdr3_aa: CASSRGGRQETQYF

d_call: TRBD2
j_call: TRBJ2-3
clone_size: .
v_call: TRBV5-5
cdr3_nt: TGTGCCAGCAGCTTGTTAGCGGGGGGCCTCACAGATACGCAGTATTTT
cdr3_aa: CASSLLAGGLTDTQYF

d_call: .
j_call: TRBJ1-1
clone_size: .
v_call: TRBV6-5
cdr3_nt: TGTGCCAGCAGCCCCCGGGTCGGAGGGGACACTGAAGCTTTCTTT
cdr3_aa: CASSPRVGGDTEAFF

d_call: TRBD1
j_call: TRBJ2-7
clone_size: .
v_call: TRBV2
cdr3_nt: TGTGCCAGCAGTGAGATTGGTCCCGGGACAGAAGCCTACGAGCAGTACTTC
cdr3_aa: CASSEIGPGTEAYEQYF

d_call: .
j_call: TRBJ2-3
clone_size: .
v_call: TRBV12-3/TRBV12-4
cdr3_nt: TGTGCCAGCAGCGCACTAGGGGAAGATACGCAGTATTTT
cdr3_aa: CASSALGEDTQYF

d_call: .
j_call: TRBJ2-4
clone_size: .
v_call: TRBV10-1
cdr3_nt: TGCGCCAGCAGTGAGTCAGTGGGGACTGGAAACATTCAGTACTTC
cdr3_aa: CASSESVGTGNIQYF

d_call: .
j_call: TRBJ2-3
clone_size: .
v_call: TRBV18
cdr3_nt: TGTGCCAGCTCACCACTTCGACAGACCACAGATACGCAGTATTTT
cdr3_aa: CASSPLRQTTDTQYF

d_call: TRBD2
j_call: TRBJ2-1
clone_size: .
v_call: TRBV28
cdr3_nt: TGTGCCAGCAGTTCCGCAGCCGGGACTAGCGGGCTAAGGAGCTCCTACAATGAGCAGTTCTTC
cdr3_aa: CASSSAAGTSGLRSSYNEQFF

d_call: .
j_call: TRBJ2-1
clone_size: .
v_call: TRBV20-1
cdr3_nt: TGCAGTGGTGCTTTCAGGAATGAGCAGTTCTTC
cdr3_aa: CSGAFRNEQFF

d_call: .
j_call: TRBJ1-1
clone_size: .
v_call: TRBV28
cdr3_nt: TGTGCCAGCAGTTTATCTGGGAAGATGAACACTGAAGCTTTCTTT
cdr3_aa: CASSLSGKMNTEAFF

d_call: .
j_call: TRBJ2-1
clone_size: .
v_call: TRBV11-3
cdr3_nt: TGTGCCAGCAGCCCCGATCGGGCAGGATTCAATGAGCAGTTCTTC
cdr3_aa: CASSPDRAGFNEQFF

d_call: .
j_call: TRBJ1-5
clone_size: .
v_call: TRBV3-1/TRBV3-2
cdr3_nt: TGTGCCAGCAGCCAGGGTAGCAATCAGCCCCAGCATTTT
cdr3_aa: CASSQGSNQPQHF

d_call: .
j_call: TRBJ2-1
clone_size: .
v_call: TRBV20-1
cdr3_nt: TGCAGTGCCTCGCCCTACAATGAGCAGTTCTTC
cdr3_aa: CSASPYNEQFF

d_call: .
j_call: TRBJ1-2
clone_size: few
v_call: TRBV27
cdr3_nt: TGTGCCAGCAGTTTAGCGGGGGCTGGCTACACCTTC
cdr3_aa: CASSLAGAGYTF

d_call: .
j_call: TRBJ2-5
clone_size: .
v_call: TRBV24-1
cdr3_nt: TGTGCCACCAGTGATTTAAGGGAGACCCAGTACTTC
cdr3_aa: CATSDLRETQYF

d_call: TRBD1
j_call: TRBJ1-4
clone_size: .
v_call: TRBV7-2
cdr3_nt: TGTGCCAGCAGCTTTCGGACAGGGGAAAATGAAAAACTGTTTTTT
cdr3_aa: CASSFRTGENEKLFF

d_call: .
j_call: TRBJ2-4
clone_size: .
v_call: TRBV5-4
cdr3_nt: TGTGCCAGCAGCCGGCAAGGGGAAAACATTCAGTACTTC
cdr3_aa: CASSRQGENIQYF

d_call: .
j_call: TRBJ2-2
clone_size: .
v_call: TRBV12-3/TRBV12-4
cdr3_nt: TGTGCCAGCAGGATAGCCACCGGGGAGCTGTTTTTT
cdr3_aa: CASRIATGELFF

d_call: .
j_call: TRBJ1-2
clone_size: once
v_call: TRBV7-2
cdr3_nt: TGTGCCAGCAGCTTAGTGGCAACTAACTATGGCTACACCTTC
cdr3_aa: CASSLVATNYGYTF

d_call: .
j_call: TRBJ2-1
clone_size: .
v_call: TRBV7-9
cdr3_nt: TGTGCCAGCAGCCGCTGGGGCTCCTACAATGAGCAGTTCTTC
cdr3_aa: CASSRWGSYNEQFF

d_call: .
j_call: TRBJ2-3
clone_size: .
v_call: TRBV11-2
cdr3_nt: TGTGCCAGCAGCTATAGCGCGGGGGCCCTCGGTACGCAGTATTTT
cdr3_aa: CASSYSAGALGTQYF

d_call: TRBD1
j_call: TRBJ2-6
clone_size: .
v_call: TRBV3-1/TRBV3-2
cdr3_nt: TGTGCCAGCAGCTTCAGGGGGTTTGGGGCCAACGTCCTGACTTTC
cdr3_aa: CASSFRGFGANVLTF

d_call: .
j_call: TRBJ2-5
clone_size: .
v_call: TRBV11-2
cdr3_nt: TGTGCCAGCAGCTCCCCGATGGAGACCCAGTACTTC
cdr3_aa: CASSSPMETQYF

d_call: .
j_call: TRBJ2-1
clone_size: .
v_call: TRBV12-3/TRBV12-4
cdr3_nt: TGTGCCAGCAGCCTTATTGAGAACAATGAGCAGTTCTTC
cdr3_aa: CASSLIENNEQFF

d_call: TRBD2
j_call: TRBJ2-5
clone_size: .
v_call: TRBV6-2/TRBV6-3
cdr3_nt: TGTGCCAGCAGTTACTCTAGCGGGGGCGAGACCCAGTACTTC
cdr3_aa: CASSYSSGGETQYF

d_call: TRBD1
j_call: TRBJ2-1
clone_size: .
v_call: TRBV11-2
cdr3_nt: TGTGCCAGCAGCTTCGCCGGGACAGGGGTATACAATGAGCAGTTCTTC
cdr3_aa: CASSFAGTGVYNEQFF

d_call: .
j_call: TRBJ2-2
clone_size: .
v_call: TRBV5-1
cdr3_nt: TGCGCCAGCAGCTTGGATTCCACCGGGGAGCTGTTTTTT
cdr3_aa: CASSLDSTGELFF

d_call: .
j_call: TRBJ1-3
clone_size: .
v_call: TRBV30
cdr3_nt: TGTGCCTGGAATCGTGGAAACACCATATATTTT
cdr3_aa: CAWNRGNTIYF

d_call: .
j_call: TRBJ1-4
clone_size: .
v_call: TRBV4-2
cdr3_nt: TGTGCCAGCAGCCAAGGACAGGCGGATGAAAAACTGTTTTTT
cdr3_aa: CASSQGQADEKLFF

d_call: .
j_call: TRBJ1-1
clone_size: .
v_call: TRBV4-2
cdr3_nt: TGTGCCAGCAGCCAACGGCGGATGAACACTGAAGCTTTCTTT
cdr3_aa: CASSQRRMNTEAFF

d_call: .
j_call: TRBJ2-3
clone_size: .
v_call: TRBV7-8
cdr3_nt: TGTGCCAGCAGCTTAGCGCGCGCAGATACGCAGTATTTT
cdr3_aa: CASSLARADTQYF

d_call: .
j_call: TRBJ1-2
clone_size: .
v_call: TRBV2
cdr3_nt: TGTGCCAGCAGTGCAATCCCCGTGACAGGCGCTAACTATGGCTACACCTTC
cdr3_aa: CASSAIPVTGANYGYTF

d_call: .
j_call: TRBJ1-1
clone_size: few
v_call: TRBV12-3/TRBV12-4
cdr3_nt: TGTGCCAGCAGTTTAAGGTACACTGAAGCTTTCTTT
cdr3_aa: CASSLRYTEAFF

d_call: TRBD1
j_call: TRBJ2-2
clone_size: .
v_call: TRBV14
cdr3_nt: TGTGCCAGCAGCACTATCGGTTCGTCGGGACAGGGACCCGAGAACCTTCGAACCGGGGAGCTGTTTTTT
cdr3_aa: CASSTIGSSGQGPENLRTGELFF

d_call: TRBD2
j_call: TRBJ2-3
clone_size: .
v_call: TRBV5-1
cdr3_nt: TGCGCCAGCAGCTTGTTCCTGGGACTAGCGGGGGGGCTGCGCACAGATACGCAGTATTTT
cdr3_aa: CASSLFLGLAGGLRTDTQYF

d_call: TRBD1
j_call: TRBJ2-7
clone_size: .
v_call: TRBV30
cdr3_nt: TGTGCCTGGACGACGAGGGGGCGAGTCTACGAGCAGTACTTC
cdr3_aa: CAWTTRGRVYEQYF

d_call: .
j_call: TRBJ1-6
clone_size: .
v_call: TRBV20-1
cdr3_nt: TGCAGTGCTAGTATGCAATCACCCCTCCACTTT
cdr3_aa: CSASMQSPLHF

d_call: TRBD1
j_call: TRBJ2-1
clone_size: .
v_call: TRBV29-1
cdr3_nt: TGCAGCGTTGCCGACCGGGACAGCACTTTTATCAACGGTTACAATGAGCAGTTCTTC
cdr3_aa: CSVADRDSTFINGYNEQFF

d_call: .
j_call: TRBJ2-2
clone_size: .
v_call: TRBV19
cdr3_nt: TGTGCCAGTAGTGGGCAGTACTACACCGGGGAGCTGTTTTTT
cdr3_aa: CASSGQYYTGELFF

d_call: .
j_call: TRBJ2-2
clone_size: few
v_call: TRBV15
cdr3_nt: TGTGCCACCAGCAGAGTTCAGGACACCGGGGAGCTGTTTTTT
cdr3_aa: CATSRVQDTGELFF

d_call: .
j_call: TRBJ2-1
clone_size: .
v_call: TRBV7-8
cdr3_nt: TGTGCCAGCAGTCCCCCAGTTAATGAGCAGTTCTTC
cdr3_aa: CASSPPVNEQFF

d_call: .
j_call: TRBJ2-4
clone_size: .
v_call: TRBV7-9
cdr3_nt: TGTGCCAGCAGCTTAGGGCCGGACCTAGCCAAAAACATTCAGTACTTC
cdr3_aa: CASSLGPDLAKNIQYF

d_call: .
j_call: TRBJ2-3
clone_size: .
v_call: TRBV4-1
cdr3_nt: TGCGCCAGCAGCCACGTCAATGACCTCCTGGGCAGGGGAAGCACAGATACGCAGTATTTT
cdr3_aa: CASSHVNDLLGRGSTDTQYF

d_call: .
j_call: TRBJ2-2
clone_size: .
v_call: TRBV6-5
cdr3_nt: TGTGCCAGCAGTTACTCGGCGGCGAACACCGGGGAGCTGTTTTTT
cdr3_aa: CASSYSAANTGELFF

d_call: .
j_call: TRBJ2-1
clone_size: .
v_call: TRBV2
cdr3_nt: TGTGCCATAAGGCTAGATGGGCAGTTCTTC
cdr3_aa: CAIRLDGQFF

d_call: .
j_call: TRBJ1-1
clone_size: .
v_call: TRBV2
cdr3_nt: TGTGCCTGCGATGGGGTAGGACTTGTTTCGGCTGAAGCTTTCTTT
cdr3_aa: CACDGVGLVSAEAFF

d_call: TRBD1
j_call: TRBJ1-5
clone_size: .
v_call: TRBV10-3
cdr3_nt: TGTGCCATCAGGGAAGGACAGGGCTATCAGCCCCAGCATTTT
cdr3_aa: CAIREGQGYQPQHF

d_call: TRBD1
j_call: TRBJ2-5
clone_size: .
v_call: TRBV15
cdr3_nt: TGTGCCACCAGCAGGGACAGGGCCCCAGAGACCCAGTACTTC
cdr3_aa: CATSRDRAPETQYF

d_call: TRBD1
j_call: TRBJ2-2
clone_size: .
v_call: TRBV9
cdr3_nt: TGTGCCAGCAGCGTCTGGGGACAGTCAGCGAACACCGGGGAGCTGTTTTTT
cdr3_aa: CASSVWGQSANTGELFF

d_call: .
j_call: TRBJ2-7
clone_size: .
v_call: TRBV5-1
cdr3_nt: TGCGCCAGCAGCTTACTTCAGGGCCCGGGGGAGCAGTACTTC
cdr3_aa: CASSLLQGPGEQYF